These 28 T cell receptor beta chains originate from one sample sequenced in a study of cytomegalovirus exposure and HLA in healthy donors. Primers for the PCR totalled 60 Vbeta and 13 Jbeta. Repertoires were generated with immunoSEQ multiplex PCR, while TCRdb's copy carries only in-frame clones and drops some. The repertoire has 100,000 to 150,000 clones, roughly three quarters of them found once; the top ten carry approximately 11%. Sequencing was performed on PBMCs. The source is a man between 25 and 39 years old in good health and CMV-seropositive.

CDR3 DNA: TGCGCCAGCAGCCCGTACAGGGGGAACACTGAAGCTTTCTTT. Translated, it gives CASSPYRGNTEAFF. This rearrangement joins TRBV5-1 to TRBJ1-1; 7 bases align to TRBD1. Germline trimming cut 4 bases from V and 1 base from J; bases unmatched to any gene: 4. The CDR3 is 14 residues long. Germline V gives CDR1 SGHRS, CDR2 YFSETQ.

This sequence joins TRBV7-2 and TRBJ2-7; D is ambiguous. This CDR3 has 12 residues. Germline V gene lookup returns CDR1 SGHTA and CDR2 FQGNSA. Trimming pared 3 bases from V and 2 bases from J, leaving 5 bases between. The DNA for the CDR3 is TGTGCCAGCAGCTTGACACCCTACGAGCAGTACTTC. Translation gives CASSLTPYEQYF. Complete variable domain (other parts from reference TRBV7-2 and TRBJ2-7): GAGVSQSPSNKVTEKGKDVELRCDPISGHTALYWYRQSLGQGLEFLIYFQGNSAPDKSGLPSDRFSAERTGGSVSTLTIQRTQQEDSAVYLCASSLTPYEQYFGPGTRLTVT.

The rearrangement links TRBV7-8 to TRBJ1-5, with a possible D match to TRBD1 (5 bases). In germline, CDR1 is SGHVS, CDR2 FQNEAQ. The CDR3 has 15 residues. V lost 5 bases, J lost 2 bases, and 13 bases lay in between. The CDR3 loop reads CASSPGGVGNQPQHF. As DNA, the CDR3 is TGTGCCAGCAGCCCGGGAGGGGTCGGCAATCAGCCCCAGCATTTT.

The V and J genes are TRBV15 and TRBJ2-1; possibly TRBD2 for D (7 bases). CDR1 and CDR2 (germline): LNHNV, YYDKDF (reference sequence). V was shortened by 4 bases and J by 8 bases, with 15 bases between the two germline ends. This CDR3 has 14 residues. CDR3 amino acids: CATSIDRGRDEQFF. The CDR3 DNA reads TGTGCCACCAGCATAGATAGGGGGAGGGATGAGCAGTTCTTC.

This chain connects TRBV12-5 to TRBJ1-1, with a tentative D call TRBD1 (6 bases). The CDR3 spans 13 residues. Trimming removed 1 base from V and 4 bases from J, with 7 bases in between. The germline V gene has CDR1 LGHNT and CDR2 FRNRAP. For the CDR3, the DNA is TGTGCTAGTGGTTTGGAACAGGGCACTGAAGCTTTCTTT. Amino acid sequence: CASGLEQGTEAFF.

This clone was picked up one time. The rearrangement links TRBV6-6 to TRBJ2-1, with 8 positions matching TRBD1. After removal of 2 bases from V and 2 bases from J, the junction contained 5 bases not matched to a gene. Germline V gene data show CDR1 as MNHNY and CDR2 as SVGAGI (reference sequence). This CDR3 comprises 16 residues. The CDR3 reads CASSYRGQAPYNEQFF. In DNA, the CDR3 is TGTGCCAGCAGTTACCGGGGACAGGCTCCCTACAATGAGCAGTTCTTC.

The rearrangement links TRBV30 to TRBJ1-2; 7 bases match TRBD1. Germline V gene lookup returns CDR1 GTSNPN and CDR2 SVGIG (reference sequence). The V gene end was trimmed by 5 bases and the J gene end by 0 bases; junction bases not matched to a gene: 3. The CDR3 length is 13 residues. CDR3 residues: CAWGDSTNYGYTF. DNA for the CDR3: TGTGCCTGGGGGGACAGCACTAACTATGGCTACACCTTC.

The chain employs TRBV6-1 and TRBJ1-2; the match to TRBD1 covers 9 bases. The germline gives CDR1 MNHNS, CDR2 SASEGT. J was trimmed by 2 bases and V by 4 bases; bases with no gene match: 8. The CDR3 consists of 16 residues. The chain's CDR3 is CASSVRTGVANYGYTF. In nucleotides, the CDR3 is TGTGCCAGCAGTGTTCGGACAGGGGTCGCCAACTATGGCTACACCTTC.

The V call is TRBV27, the J call TRBJ2-3; D perhaps matches TRBD2 (5 bases). Trimming pared 6 bases from V and 6 bases from J, leaving 16 bases between. Germline CDR1 and CDR2: MNHEY and SMNVEV (reference sequence). The CDR3 contains 14 residues. CDR3 sequence reads: CASRTQGGWDTQYF. For the CDR3, the DNA is TGTGCCAGCAGAACCCAAGGAGGTTGGGATACGCAGTATTTT.

The chain uses TRBV4-3 and TRBJ1-2, with a weak D call TRBD1 (6 bases). This CDR3 contains 14 residues. V was trimmed by 4 bases and J by 3 bases, leaving 12 bases between them. Germline values: CDR1 LGHNA, CDR2 YSLEER. In nucleotides, the CDR3 is TGCGCCAGCAGCCGGGACGAGGGGGACTATGGCTACACCTTC. It is translated as CASSRDEGDYGYTF.

The chain combines TRBV12-5 with TRBJ1-2, with 10 nucleotides matching TRBD1. The V segment lost 4 bases and the J segment 2 bases; nucleotides outside the gene matches: 4. This CDR3 is 15 amino acids long. CDR1 and CDR2 from the germline V gene are LGHNT and FRNRAP. CDR3 DNA: TGTGCTAGTGGTTCCGGACAGGGGGTGAACTATGGCTACACCTTC. It encodes CASGSGQGVNYGYTF.

The gene calls are TRBV7-8 and TRBJ1-2; tentative D call: TRBD1 (5 bases). Per the germline V gene, CDR1 is SGHVS and CDR2 is FQNEAQ. The V and J ends lost 2 bases and 4 bases respectively, with 8 bases between them. The CDR3 consists of 13 residues. In DNA, the CDR3 is TGTGCCAGCAGCTTAATTCAGGGCTATGGCTACACCTTC. Translated: CASSLIQGYGYTF.

The chain joins TRBV7-8 to TRBJ1-1; D unresolved. CDR1 and CDR2 from the germline V gene are SGHVS and FQNEAQ. V was shortened by 1 base and J by 3 bases, with 3 bases between the two germline ends. There are 12 residues in the CDR3. The CDR3 DNA follows: TGTGCCAGCAGCTTAGTCGACACTGAAGCTTTCTTT. Its translation: CASSLVDTEAFF.

The chain combines TRBV18 with TRBJ2-3; the D gene is possibly TRBD2 (6 bases). The V gene lost 2 bases and the J gene lost 5 bases, with 14 bases spanning the gap. The germline V gene has CDR1 KGHSH and CDR2 LQKENI. The CDR3 sequence is 15 residues long. Here the CDR3 DNA reads TGTGCCAGCTCACCATTCGGGGGATCAAGAGATACGCAGTATTTT. As protein: CASSPFGGSRDTQYF.

The rearrangement joins TRBV7-2 to TRBJ2-7; D is possibly TRBD1 (5 bases). Germline V gene lookup returns CDR1 SGHTA and CDR2 FQGNSA. CDR3 size: 14 residues. Trimming pared 2 bases from V and 3 bases from J, leaving 11 bases between. CDR3 region: CASSLWLGDYEQYF. The CDR3 region has the DNA TGTGCCAGCAGCTTATGGTTAGGGGACTACGAGCAGTACTTC.

The V and J genes are TRBV6-5 and TRBJ2-5; 9 positions match TRBD2. The CDR3 is made up of 14 amino acids. Germline loops: CDR1 MNHEY, CDR2 SVGAGI. The ends lost 5 bases at V and 2 bases at J; junction bases unmatched: 3. The CDR3 loop is CASSPTSGQETQYF. The CDR3 DNA is TGTGCCAGCAGTCCGACTAGCGGTCAAGAGACCCAGTACTTC.

This clone was seen ten or more times. This rearrangement joins TRBV6-5 to TRBJ2-7; 8 nucleotides align to TRBD1. Per the germline V gene, CDR1 is MNHEY and CDR2 is SVGAGI. Trimming at V came to 4 bases and at J to 5 bases, leaving 7 bases not matched to a gene. The CDR3 contains 14 residues. The CDR3 reads CASSFRTGSNEQYF. Here the CDR3 DNA reads TGTGCCAGCAGTTTCAGGACAGGGTCTAACGAGCAGTACTTC.

J is TRBJ2-3 and V is TRBV10-3, with TRBD2 identical over 7 bases. With V trimmed by 6 bases and J by 0 bases, 12 bases remained unmatched. CDR3 length: 17 residues. Germline V gene sequence: CDR1 ENHRY, CDR2 SYGVKD. The CDR3: CAIRLAGERSSTDTQYF. The CDR3 DNA follows: TGTGCCATCAGATTAGCGGGCGAACGTTCTAGCACAGATACGCAGTATTTT.

The V gene is TRBV30, the J gene TRBJ2-3; 9 nucleotides line up with TRBD1. The junction had 7 bases not matched to a gene; V was cut back by 2 bases and J by 4 bases. This CDR3 contains 15 residues. From germline, CDR1 is GTSNPN and CDR2 SVGIG (reference sequence). CDR3 nucleotides: TGTGCCTGGAGTTCCGGGACAGGGCAACCAGATACGCAGTATTTT. It is translated as CAWSSGTGQPDTQYF.

The J gene is TRBJ1-5, the V gene TRBV7-8, with D unresolved. This CDR3 is built from 14 residues. CDR1 SGHVS and CDR2 FQNEAQ come from the germline V gene. Trimming cost V 1 base and J 4 bases, with 8 bases left between them. As DNA, the CDR3 is TGTGCCAGCAGCTTAGTGGGCACAAATCAGCCCCAGCATTTT. Protein sequence: CASSLVGTNQPQHF.

This rearrangement joins TRBV27 to TRBJ2-7; D possibly corresponds to TRBD1 (5 bases). CDR3 length equals 16 residues. The V end lost 6 bases, the J end lost 0 bases, and 18 bases lay between the germline ends. CDR1 and CDR2 (germline): MNHEY, SMNVEV (reference sequence). CDR3 coding DNA: TGTGCCAGCAGACCCAAAAGCAAGGACACCTCCTACGAGCAGTACTTC. Encoded protein: CASRPKSKDTSYEQYF.

The rearrangement links TRBV7-9 to TRBJ2-7; a weak D match, TRBD1 (6 bases). Deletions cut 5 bases from V and 5 bases from J, with 13 bases between. The CDR3 is 13 residues long. Germline values: CDR1 SEHNR, CDR2 FQNEAQ (reference sequence). CDR3 coding DNA: TGTGCCAGCAGCCACATCGGGACAAACGAGCAGTACTTC. Translating gives CASSHIGTNEQYF.

The chain joins TRBV30 to TRBJ1-1; 7 bases agree with TRBD1. Germline values: CDR1 GTSNPN, CDR2 SVGIG (reference sequence). J lost 4 bases, V lost 0 bases, and 5 bases had no gene match. The CDR3 is made up of 14 amino acids. DNA of the CDR3: TGTGCCTGGAGTGTGTCCAGGGGGTCCACTGAAGCTTTCTTT. This sequence encodes CAWSVSRGSTEAFF.

The V and J genes are TRBV4-2 and TRBJ1-1; D is unresolved. Trimming removed 0 bases at V and 5 bases at J, with 19 bases between. The CDR3 is 17 amino acids. The V gene's germline CDR1 is LGHNA and CDR2 YNFKEQ. CDR3 amino acids: CASSQDLRQPGGTEAFF. The CDR3 coding sequence is TGTGCCAGCAGCCAAGATTTACGGCAGCCTGGCGGGACTGAAGCTTTCTTT.

The CDR3 spells CASRNLSDYGYTF. The CDR3 nucleotides are TGTGCCAGCAGGAATCTTTCAGACTATGGCTACACCTTC. The chain has TRBV5-4 and TRBJ1-2; D uncertain. Germline V gene lookup returns CDR1 SGHNT and CDR2 YYREEE (reference sequence). V dropped 5 bases and J dropped 3 bases, with 11 bases sitting between them. This CDR3 is built from 13 residues. The whole variable domain, filled in from reference TRBV5-4 and TRBJ1-2, reads ETGVTQSPTHLIKTRGQQVTLRCSSQSGHNTVSWYQQALGQGPQFIFQYYREEENGRGNFPPRFSGLQFPNYSSELNVNALELDDSALYLCASRNLSDYGYTFGSGTRLTVV.

This clone occurred a few times. The chain employs TRBV6-5 and TRBJ2-1; TRBD2 matches at 9 bases. Trimming took 5 bases from V and 6 from J; bases not matched to a gene: 5. This CDR3 is 14 amino acids long. CDR1 and CDR2 from the germline V gene are MNHEY and SVGAGI. The CDR3 nucleotides read TGTGCCAGCAGTGTGTCACTAGCGGGCAATGAGCAGTTCTTC. Translating it yields CASSVSLAGNEQFF.

This rearrangement joins TRBV15 to TRBJ2-1; no clear D. Germline V lookup: CDR1 LNHNV, CDR2 YYDKDF (reference sequence). CDR3 length equals 15 residues. V was cut by 8 bases and J by 0 bases, with 14 bases left in between. The chain's CDR3 is CATGEQLGSYNEQFF. CDR3 in DNA: TGTGCCACCGGCGAACAGTTGGGCTCCTACAATGAGCAGTTCTTC.

The DNA for the CDR3 is TGTGCCAGCAGCTTAGGTCTATCACAAGAGACCCAGTACTTC. It codes for CASSLGLSQETQYF. This rearrangement joins TRBV7-2 to TRBJ2-5, with no clear D. The CDR3 extends over 14 amino acids. Looked up from germline, CDR1 is SGHTA and CDR2 is FQGNSA. Trimming took 1 base from V and 2 from J, leaving 8 bases between them.